A selection of T cell receptor beta chains follows, all from one sample in a study of blood T cells in healthy people across ages. Using its own MiXCR run on the 5' RACE reads, TCRdb lists one record per CDR3 protein. The profile shows approximately 900,000 distinct CDR3 sequences, around 46% of them singletons. The source material was blood. The receptor source for this set is a man younger than 40 in good health. The CDR3 runs from the conserved cysteine through the conserved F or W. D genes are given only for firm matches. Rows may omit the clone size; those that give it use once, few, many or a size class.

v_call	clone_size	d_call	j_call	cdr3_nt	cdr3_aa
TRBV12-3/TRBV12-4	few	TRBD1	TRBJ2-1	TGTGCCAGCAGTCTGGACAGGGGTTGGGACAATGAGCAGTTCTTC	CASSLDRGWDNEQFF
TRBV10-3	few	-	TRBJ2-5	TGTGCCATCAGCACGGGGATCCAAGAGACCCAGTACTTC	CAISTGIQETQYF
TRBV5-1	-	-	TRBJ2-5	TGCGCCAGCAGCTTGGCCACCACCGGGACGAAGTTAGGGCAGTACTTC	CASSLATTGTKLGQYF
TRBV3-1	few	TRBD1	TRBJ2-1	TGTGCCAGCAGCCAAACACCGTGGGACAGGGGGCGAATAGGTGAGCAGTTCTTC	CASSQTPWDRGRIGEQFF
TRBV2	-	TRBD1	TRBJ2-6	TGTGCCAGACAGGGGTCACGTTCCTCTGGGGCCAACGTCCTGACTTTC	CARQGSRSSGANVLTF
TRBV10-3	few	-	TRBJ1-5	TGTGCCATCACCGGACAGCCAGGCCAGCCCCAGCATTTT	CAITGQPGQPQHF
TRBV28	-	-	TRBJ2-6	TGTGCCAGCACGCGAGGACGTTCTGGGGCCAACGTCCCGACTTTC	CASTRGRSGANVPTF
TRBV7-2	-	TRBD1	TRBJ2-6	TGTGCCAGCACCTTCACAGGGGGTGGGGCCAACGTCCTGACTTTC	CASTFTGGGANVLTF
TRBV3-1	few	-	TRBJ1-2	TGTGCCAGCAGCCAAGCCAACAGATATGGCTACACCTTC	CASSQANRYGYTF
TRBV10-3	-	TRBD1	TRBJ2-1	TGTGCCATCAGCCCTCCGGGACAGGGGACGTCAAATGAGCAGTTCTTC	CAISPPGQGTSNEQFF
TRBV30	-	-	TRBJ1-4	TGTGCCTGGAGTGTAGGGAAACAAAAACTGTTTTTT	CAWSVGKQKLFF
TRBV29-1	-	-	TRBJ1-3	TGCAGCGTTGAAGGTATCTCTGGAAACACCATATATTTT	CSVEGISGNTIYF
TRBV5-5	-	TRBD2	TRBJ2-3	TGTGCCAGCAGCTTGTTGGGCGGGGGGGTCGCAGATACGCAGTATTTT	CASSLLGGGVADTQYF
TRBV20-1	-	-	TRBJ2-4	TGCAGTGCCTTCCAGACTCTAGCCAAAAACATTCAGTACTTC	CSAFQTLAKNIQYF
TRBV7-9	few	-	TRBJ2-7	TGTGCCAGCAGCCGGGTACCCTACGAGCAGTACTTC	CASSRVPYEQYF
TRBV27	-	TRBD2	TRBJ2-3	TGTGCCAGCAGTTTCATTACTAGCGGGGGATCAGATACGCAGTATTTT	CASSFITSGGSDTQYF
TRBV6-1	-	-	TRBJ2-7	TGTGCCAGCAGTGAACAGACCACCTACGAGCAGTACTTC	CASSEQTTYEQYF
TRBV11-2	-	-	TRBJ1-2	TGTGCCAGCAGCTTACATCGGTCGGGGGCTTCTCGCTATGGCTACACCTTC	CASSLHRSGASRYGYTF
TRBV20-1	-	TRBD2	TRBJ2-3	TGCAGTGCTAGAGGCCGCTGGCGGGGGGTCACAGATACGCAGTATTTT	CSARGRWRGVTDTQYF
TRBV11-2	-	TRBD2	TRBJ2-1	TGTGCCAGCAGCTTAGTCCCGGGGGGGTACAATGAGCAGTTCTTC	CASSLVPGGYNEQFF
TRBV6-6	-	-	TRBJ2-7	TGTGCCAGCAATCAGCGATCCGACTACGAGCAGTACTTC	CASNQRSDYEQYF
TRBV9	few	TRBD2	TRBJ2-3	TGTGCCAGCAGCTCTGCAAGCGGGGGGACCACAGATACGCAGTATTTT	CASSSASGGTTDTQYF
TRBV7-9	-	TRBD2	TRBJ2-7	TGTGCCAGCAGTCCAGCGGGGGAGACCTCCGAGCAGTACTTC	CASSPAGETSEQYF
TRBV29-1	-	-	TRBJ2-7	TGCAGCGTTGGCTATGCCTACAATGAGCAGTACTTC	CSVGYAYNEQYF
TRBV4-1	many	-	TRBJ2-7	TGTGCCAGCAGCCAAGATAGGCGGGAGCAGTACTTC	CASSQDRREQYF
TRBV10-3	-	-	TRBJ1-5	TGTGCCATCAGTGAGGGGACAAATAGCAATCAGCCCCAGCATTTT	CAISEGTNSNQPQHF
TRBV5-6	-	TRBD1	TRBJ1-2	TGTGCCAGCGAAGTCGAGGGGGCTTATGGCTACACCTTC	CASEVEGAYGYTF
TRBV7-9	once	TRBD1	TRBJ2-1	TGTGCCAGCAGCTCGAGGGGACAGGGGAATTACAATGAGCAGTTCTTC	CASSSRGQGNYNEQFF
TRBV10-3	few	TRBD2	TRBJ2-1	TGTGCCATCAGTGAGACTAGCGGGGTTATAGATGAGCAGTTCTTC	CAISETSGVIDEQFF
TRBV5-6	few	-	TRBJ2-7	TGTGCCAGCAGCTATGGGACAAACTACGAGCAGTACTTC	CASSYGTNYEQYF
TRBV5-6	many	-	TRBJ1-1	TGTGCCAGCAGCTTCGGACAGAACACTGAAGCTTTCTTT	CASSFGQNTEAFF
TRBV20-1	-	-	TRBJ2-2	TGCAGTGCTAGAGACAGGGCCGGGGGGCTGTTTTTT	CSARDRAGGLFF
TRBV5-1	-	-	TRBJ1-1	TGCGCCGGCAGCCTAGGGGTTAACACTGAAGCTTTCTTT	CAGSLGVNTEAFF
TRBV27	few	TRBD2	TRBJ2-3	TGTGCCAGCAGTTTCGGGGGGGCAGATACGCAGTATTTT	CASSFGGADTQYF
TRBV4-1	few	-	TRBJ2-1	TGCGCCAGCAGCCACCCGGACGCTGACTCCTACAATGAGCAGTTCTTC	CASSHPDADSYNEQFF
TRBV5-1	-	TRBD2	TRBJ2-5	TGCGCCAGCAGCTTTGGGACTAGCGGGGGCCGACAGACCCAGTACTTC	CASSFGTSGGRQTQYF
TRBV10-3	many	-	TRBJ1-5	TGTGCCATCAGTGAGGGGGGGGGTTTTGCTCAGCCCCAGCATTTT	CAISEGGGFAQPQHF
TRBV12-3/TRBV12-4	many	TRBD1	TRBJ2-7	TGTGCCAGCAATAGGGACAGCGAGGGCTACGAGCAGTACTTC	CASNRDSEGYEQYF
TRBV20-1	few	-	TRBJ1-6	TGCAGTGCTAGTCAGCAGGGGAGGGATAATTCACCCCTCCACTTT	CSASQQGRDNSPLHF
TRBV3-1	-	-	TRBJ2-1	TGTACCAGCAGCCAAAGTCGGAATGAGCAGTTCTTC	CTSSQSRNEQFF
TRBV5-1	-	-	TRBJ2-7	TGCGCCAGCAGCGTGGAACAGGCTGCCTACGAGCAGTACTTC	CASSVEQAAYEQYF